These 9 T cell receptor beta chains were all obtained from the same sample, sequenced in a study of CXCR3-negative and CXCR3-positive naive CD8 T cells. Study results and limitations: Greater hydrophobicity was found in TRB CDR3s of CXCR3-positive naive cells than of CXCR3-negative naive cells.

The antigens of these receptors remain unknown. 5' RACE with UMI labels generated the TRB cDNA libraries. Reprocessing the 5' RACE reads, TCRdb reports a single entry for every CDR3 protein and omits DNA. In all, the sample yields roughly 110,000 distinct CDR3 sequences. Input material: naive CXCR3+ CD8+ T cells from blood. Subset denoted: CD45RO-CCR7+CD27+CD95- naive CD8+ T cells expressing CXCR3 (TNR3+). All receptors derive from a human donor in good health. Some clones in this sample may be carry-over from other donors' samples.

The chain couples TRBV5-1 to TRBJ2-1. CDR1 and CDR2 (germline): SGHRS, YFSETQ. The CDR3 is 14 amino acids. This chain's CDR3 is CASSSGSDYNEQFF. Complete variable domain (other parts from reference TRBV5-1 and TRBJ2-1): KAGVTQTPRYLIKTRGQQVTLSCSPISGHRSVSWYQQTPGQGLQFLFEYFSETQRNKGNFPGRFSGRQFSNSRSEMNVSTLELGDSALYLCASSSGSDYNEQFFGPGTRLTVL.

The chain is built from TRBV12-3 or TRBV12-4 and TRBJ1-1; TCRdb's D call, TRBD1, is unchecked because there is no DNA. The CDR3 covers 15 residues. The CDR3 spells CASHGTGLMNTEAFF.

V and J are TRBV13 and TRBJ2-3; the D call of TRBD1 rests on TCRdb alone, since no DNA is present to check it. Looked up from germline, CDR1 is PRHDT and CDR2 is FYEKMQ (reference sequence). The CDR3 covers 16 residues. The CDR3 region is CASSLGGDPSTDTQYF.

This rearrangement joins TRBV28 to TRBJ2-1. The CDR3 runs to 17 residues. Germline lookup yields CDR1 MDHEN and CDR2 SYDVKM. The CDR3 loop reads CASSTLTGWSSYNEQFF.

The chain employs TRBV11-1 and TRBJ2-7. Germline V gene lookup returns CDR1 SGHAT and CDR2 FQDESV (reference sequence). The CDR3 spans 13 residues. This chain's CDR3 is CASNLFSSYEQYF.

The chain is built from TRBV6-5 and TRBJ2-2. Germline loops: CDR1 MNHEY, CDR2 SVGAGI. The CDR3 sequence is 13 residues long. CDR3 amino acids: CASSYMNTGELFF.

The V gene is TRBV19, the J gene TRBJ2-3; TCRdb proposes TRBD1, but this gene call is untestable without DNA. The CDR3 has 17 amino acids. In germline, CDR1 is LNHDA, CDR2 SQIVND (reference sequence). The CDR3: CASTSSREDSHTDTQYF.

The chain has TRBV7-3 and TRBJ2-2; TCRdb selects TRBD2, and the lack of DNA leaves this call unchecked. The CDR3 spans 16 residues. Germline V gene data show CDR1 as SGHTA and CDR2 as FQGTGA. The CDR3 sequence: CASSLHPSGGAGELFF.

The V and J genes are TRBV23-1 and TRBJ2-1; TCRdb designates TRBD2, a call that cannot be tested without DNA. TRBV23-1 has ORF status, its function being uncertain. There are 16 residues in the CDR3. The CDR3 loop is CASSQSAGGEDNEQFF.